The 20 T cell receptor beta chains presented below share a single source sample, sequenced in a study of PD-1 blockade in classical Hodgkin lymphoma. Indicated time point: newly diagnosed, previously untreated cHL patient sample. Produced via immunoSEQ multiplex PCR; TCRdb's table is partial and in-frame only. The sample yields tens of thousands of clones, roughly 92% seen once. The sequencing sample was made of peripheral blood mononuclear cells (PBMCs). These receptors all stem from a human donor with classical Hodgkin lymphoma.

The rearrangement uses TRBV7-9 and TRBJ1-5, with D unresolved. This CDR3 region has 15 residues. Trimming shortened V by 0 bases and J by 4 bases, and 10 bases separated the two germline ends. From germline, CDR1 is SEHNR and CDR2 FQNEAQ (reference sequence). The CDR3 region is CASSLAGVGNQPQHF. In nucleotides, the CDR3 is TGTGCCAGCAGCTTAGCTGGGGTTGGGAATCAGCCCCAGCATTTT.

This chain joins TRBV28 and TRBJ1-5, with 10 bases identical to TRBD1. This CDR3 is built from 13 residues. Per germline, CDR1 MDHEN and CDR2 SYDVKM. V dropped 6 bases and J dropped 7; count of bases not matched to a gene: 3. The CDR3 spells CASSDRGPQPQHF. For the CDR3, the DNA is TGTGCCAGCAGCGACAGGGGGCCCCAGCCCCAGCATTTT.

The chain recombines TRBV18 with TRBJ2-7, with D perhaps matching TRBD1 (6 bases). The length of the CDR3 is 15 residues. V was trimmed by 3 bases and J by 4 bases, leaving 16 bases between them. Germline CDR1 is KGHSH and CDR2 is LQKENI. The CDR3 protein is CASSPWAGASYEQYF. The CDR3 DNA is TGTGCCAGCTCACCCTGGGCAGGGGCATCTTACGAGCAGTACTTC. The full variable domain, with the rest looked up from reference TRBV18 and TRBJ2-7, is NAGVMQNPRHLVRRRGQEARLRCSPMKGHSHVYWYRQLPEEGLKFMVYLQKENIIDESGMPKERFSAEFPKEGPSILRIQQVVRGDSAAYFCASSPWAGASYEQYFGPGTRLTVT.

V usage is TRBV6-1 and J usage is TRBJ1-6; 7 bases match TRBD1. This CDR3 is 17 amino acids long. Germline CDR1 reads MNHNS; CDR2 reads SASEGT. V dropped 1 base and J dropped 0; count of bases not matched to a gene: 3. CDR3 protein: CASSEDGQASYNSPLHF. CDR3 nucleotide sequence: TGTGCCAGCAGTGAAGATGGACAGGCCTCCTATAATTCACCCCTCCACTTT.

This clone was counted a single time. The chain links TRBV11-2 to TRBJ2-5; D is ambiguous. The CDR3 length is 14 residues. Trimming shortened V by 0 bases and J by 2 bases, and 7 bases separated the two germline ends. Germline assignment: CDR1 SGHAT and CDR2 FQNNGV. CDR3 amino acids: CASSLEGLQETQYF. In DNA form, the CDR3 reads TGTGCCAGCAGCTTAGAAGGGCTTCAAGAGACCCAGTACTTC.

The CDR3 DNA reads as TGTGCCAGCAGCTTGGGGGACAGTTCCTACGAGCAGTACTTC. Its protein product is CASSLGDSSYEQYF. The chain combines TRBV5-6 with TRBJ2-7; 7 nucleotides agree with TRBD1. This CDR3 has 14 amino acids. CDR1 is SGHDT, CDR2 YYEEEE, per germline. V lost 0 bases, J lost 1 base, and 1 base stayed unmatched.

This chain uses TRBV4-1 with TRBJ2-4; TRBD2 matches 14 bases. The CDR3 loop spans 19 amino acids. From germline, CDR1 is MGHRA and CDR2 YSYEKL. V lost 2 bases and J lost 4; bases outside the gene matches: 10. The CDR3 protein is CASSQPGTSGSQGKNIQYF. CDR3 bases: TGCGCCAGCAGCCAACCCGGGACTAGCGGGAGTCAAGGGAAAAACATTCAGTACTTC.

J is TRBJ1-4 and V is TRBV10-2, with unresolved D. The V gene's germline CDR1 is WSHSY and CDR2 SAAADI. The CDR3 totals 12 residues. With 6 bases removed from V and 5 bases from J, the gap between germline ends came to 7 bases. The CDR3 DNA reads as TGCGCCAGCAGGGAAGGAAATGAAAAACTGTTTTTT. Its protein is CASREGNEKLFF.

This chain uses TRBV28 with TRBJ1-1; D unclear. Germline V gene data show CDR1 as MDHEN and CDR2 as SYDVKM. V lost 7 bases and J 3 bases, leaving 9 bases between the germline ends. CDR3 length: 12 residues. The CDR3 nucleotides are TGTGCCAGCACCTCACCTTACACTGAAGCTTTCTTT. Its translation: CASTSPYTEAFF. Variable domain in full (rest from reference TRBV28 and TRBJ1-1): DVKVTQSSRYLVKRTGEKVFLECVQDMDHENMFWYRQDPGLGLRLIYFSYDVKMKEKGDIPEGYSVSREKKERFSLILESASTNQTSMYLCASTSPYTEAFFGQGTRLTVV.

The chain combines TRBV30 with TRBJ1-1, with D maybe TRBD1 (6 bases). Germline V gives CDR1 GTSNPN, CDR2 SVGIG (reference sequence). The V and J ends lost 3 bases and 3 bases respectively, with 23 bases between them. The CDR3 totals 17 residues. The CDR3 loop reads CAWSGKPPGGAYTEAFF. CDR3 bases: TGTGCCTGGAGCGGAAAGCCCCCCGGGGGGGCCTACACTGAAGCTTTCTTT.

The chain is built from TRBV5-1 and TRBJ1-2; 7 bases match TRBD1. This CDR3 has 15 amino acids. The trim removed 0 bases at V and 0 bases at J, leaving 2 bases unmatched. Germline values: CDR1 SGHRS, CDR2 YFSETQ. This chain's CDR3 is CASSLDRGANYGYTF. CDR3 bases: TGCGCCAGCAGCTTGGACAGGGGTGCTAACTATGGCTACACCTTC.

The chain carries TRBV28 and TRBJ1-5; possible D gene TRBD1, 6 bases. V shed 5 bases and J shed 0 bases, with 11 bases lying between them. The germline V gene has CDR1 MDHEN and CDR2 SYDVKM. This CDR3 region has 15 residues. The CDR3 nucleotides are TGTGCCAGCAGTACAGGGACAATTAGCAATCAGCCCCAGCATTTT. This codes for CASSTGTISNQPQHF.

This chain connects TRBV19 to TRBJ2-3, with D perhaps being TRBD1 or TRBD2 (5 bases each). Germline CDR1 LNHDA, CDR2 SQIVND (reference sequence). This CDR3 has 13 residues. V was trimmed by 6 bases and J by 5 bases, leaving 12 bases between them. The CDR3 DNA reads TGTGCCAGTAGAAACCGGGACCGAGATACGCAGTATTTT. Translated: CASRNRDRDTQYF.

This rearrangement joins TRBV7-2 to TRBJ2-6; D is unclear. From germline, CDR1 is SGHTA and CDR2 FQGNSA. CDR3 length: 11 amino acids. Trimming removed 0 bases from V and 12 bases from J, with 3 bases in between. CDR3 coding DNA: TGTGCCAGCAGCTTAGCGCCCGTCCTGACTTTC. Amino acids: CASSLAPVLTF.

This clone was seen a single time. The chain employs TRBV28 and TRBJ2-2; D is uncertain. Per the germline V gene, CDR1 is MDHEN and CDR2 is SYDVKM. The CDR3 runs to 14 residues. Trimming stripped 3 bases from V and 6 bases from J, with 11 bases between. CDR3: CASSLFHYPGELFF. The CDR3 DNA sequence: TGTGCCAGCAGTTTGTTTCATTACCCCGGGGAGCTGTTTTTT. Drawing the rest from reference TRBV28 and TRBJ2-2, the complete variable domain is DVKVTQSSRYLVKRTGEKVFLECVQDMDHENMFWYRQDPGLGLRLIYFSYDVKMKEKGDIPEGYSVSREKKERFSLILESASTNQTSMYLCASSLFHYPGELFFGEGSRLTVL.

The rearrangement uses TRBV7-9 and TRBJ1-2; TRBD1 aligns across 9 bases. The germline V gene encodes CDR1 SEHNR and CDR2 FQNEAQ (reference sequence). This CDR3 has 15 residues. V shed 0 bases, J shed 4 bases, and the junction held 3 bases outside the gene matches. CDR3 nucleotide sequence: TGTGCCAGCAGCTTAGCCTTGGACAGGGGCTATGGCTACACCTTC. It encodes CASSLALDRGYGYTF.

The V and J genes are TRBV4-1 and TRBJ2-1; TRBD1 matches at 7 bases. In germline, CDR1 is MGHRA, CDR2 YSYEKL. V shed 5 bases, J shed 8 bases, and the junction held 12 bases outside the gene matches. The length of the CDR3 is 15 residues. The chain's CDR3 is CASSDRTGLMYEQFF. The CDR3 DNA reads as TGCGCCAGCAGCGACAGGACAGGTCTGATGTATGAGCAGTTCTTC.

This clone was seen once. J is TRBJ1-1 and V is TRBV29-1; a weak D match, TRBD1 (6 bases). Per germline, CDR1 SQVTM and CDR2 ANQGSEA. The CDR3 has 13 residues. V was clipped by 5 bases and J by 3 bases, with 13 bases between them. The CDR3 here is CSVIGGKYTEAFF. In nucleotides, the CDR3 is TGCAGCGTTATAGGGGGGAAGTACACTGAAGCTTTCTTT. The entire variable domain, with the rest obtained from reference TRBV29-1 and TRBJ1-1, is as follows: SAVISQKPSRDICQRGTSLTIQCQVDSQVTMMFWYRQQPGQSLTLIATANQGSEATYESGFVIDKFPISRPNLTFSTLTVSNMSPEDSSIYLCSVIGGKYTEAFFGQGTRLTVV.

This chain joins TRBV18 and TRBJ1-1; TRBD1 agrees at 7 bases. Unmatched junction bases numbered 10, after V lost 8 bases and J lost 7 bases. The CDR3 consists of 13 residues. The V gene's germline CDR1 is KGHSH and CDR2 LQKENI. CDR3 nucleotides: TGTGCCAGCCTCGATTCAGGGGGAGGTGAAGCTTTCTTT. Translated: CASLDSGGGEAFF.

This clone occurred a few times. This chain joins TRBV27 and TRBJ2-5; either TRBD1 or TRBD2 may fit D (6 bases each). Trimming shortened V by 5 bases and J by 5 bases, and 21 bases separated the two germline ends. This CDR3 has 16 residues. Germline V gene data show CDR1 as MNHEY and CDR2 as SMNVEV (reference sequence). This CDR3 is CASSTRDHRGGETQYF. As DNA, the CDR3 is TGTGCCAGCAGTACGAGGGACCACCGAGGGGGGGAGACCCAGTACTTC.